This TCR beta chain was obtained from a study of OX40 agonist ivuxolimab in advanced cancers. For the study at large: Ivuxolimab is an agonistic anti-OX40 (CD134) antibody, and patients were treated with it. A partial response was reached by three patients: one with hepatocellular carcinoma and two with cutaneous melanoma.

This clone was recorded once. As yet, its antigen is unknown. The CDR3 sequence is 15 residues long. The germline CDR1 and CDR2 sequences are SSHAT and FNYEAQ (reference sequence). Patients with autoimmune history or systemic immunosuppression were excluded. Study outcomes and limitations: Clones of CD4+ and CD8+ blood T cells grew by week 6 at doses of 0.1 to 3.0 mg/kg.

The data were produced by immunoSEQ multiplex PCR, yet TCRdb's version contains in-frame clones alone and is incomplete. The table lists tens of thousands of clones, 80% to 85% of them singletons, with 5.5% to 8% in the top ten. This TCR derives from an adult with an advanced solid tumor such as melanoma, head and neck, liver or kidney cancer. Here the sequenced sample was CD4+ or CD8+ T cells sorted from blood, taken in a trial of the OX40 agonist ivuxolimab. The chain combines TRBV7-7 with TRBJ2-5; 12 bases are shared with TRBD2. The J call is in doubt because the DNA end fits TRBJ2-7 better. CDR3 sequence reads: CASSLGLAGVYEQYF. For the CDR3, the DNA is TGTGCCAGCAGCTTAGGACTAGCGGGAGTCTACGAGCAGTACTTC.